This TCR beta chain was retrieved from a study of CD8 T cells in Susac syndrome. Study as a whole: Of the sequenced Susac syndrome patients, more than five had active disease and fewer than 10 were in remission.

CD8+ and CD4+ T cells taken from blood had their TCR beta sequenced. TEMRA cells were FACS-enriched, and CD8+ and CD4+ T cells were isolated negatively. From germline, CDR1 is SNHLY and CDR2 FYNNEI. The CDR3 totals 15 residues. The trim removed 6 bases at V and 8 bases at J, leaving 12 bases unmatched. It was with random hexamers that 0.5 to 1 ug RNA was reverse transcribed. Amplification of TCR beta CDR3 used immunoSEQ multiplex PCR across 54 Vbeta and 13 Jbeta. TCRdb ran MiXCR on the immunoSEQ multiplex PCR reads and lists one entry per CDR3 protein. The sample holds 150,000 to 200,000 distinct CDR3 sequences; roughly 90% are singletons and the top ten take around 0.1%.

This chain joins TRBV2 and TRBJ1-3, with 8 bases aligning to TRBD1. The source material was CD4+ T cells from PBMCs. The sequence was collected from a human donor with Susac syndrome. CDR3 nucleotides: TGTGCCAGCAGCGACAGGGGTCTAAAGGAGGACACCATATATTTT. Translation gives CASSDRGLKEDTIYF.